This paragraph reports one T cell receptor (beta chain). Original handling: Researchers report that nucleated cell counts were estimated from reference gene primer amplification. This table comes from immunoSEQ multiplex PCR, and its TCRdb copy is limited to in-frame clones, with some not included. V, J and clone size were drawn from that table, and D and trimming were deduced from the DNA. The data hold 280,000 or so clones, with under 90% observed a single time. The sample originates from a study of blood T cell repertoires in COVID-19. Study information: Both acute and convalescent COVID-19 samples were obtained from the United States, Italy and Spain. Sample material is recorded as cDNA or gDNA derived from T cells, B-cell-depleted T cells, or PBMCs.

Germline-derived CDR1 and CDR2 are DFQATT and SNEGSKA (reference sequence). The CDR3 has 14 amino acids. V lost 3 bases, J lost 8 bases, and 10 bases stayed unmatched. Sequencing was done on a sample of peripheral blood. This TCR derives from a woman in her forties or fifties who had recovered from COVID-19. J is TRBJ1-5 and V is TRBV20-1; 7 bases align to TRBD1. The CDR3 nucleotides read TGCAGTGCTAGTCCTGGGACAGCTGGGGAGCCCCAGCATTTT. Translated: CSASPGTAGEPQHF.